This TCR beta chain appears in the sequencing data of a study of T cell repertoires in cytomegalovirus infection. Overall study context: Used in the study were CMV epitopes, some recently identified and HLA-C-restricted, others well-studied and HLA-B-restricted.

One entry per CDR3 protein results from TCRdb running MiXCR on the reads. Among 300,000 to 400,000 distinct CDR3 sequences, roughly 28% were seen once, and the ten largest hold around 19%. This clonotype has a single count. What it binds is unknown. CDR1 is LGHNA, CDR2 YNFKEQ, per germline. This CDR3 comprises 15 residues. With 0 bases clipped from V and 11 bases from J, the junction kept 12 bases outside the gene matches. The V gene is TRBV4-2, the J gene TRBJ1-1, with 7 positions matching TRBD1. The receptor's source is a human donor in good health (CMV status not recorded). Some clones in this sample may be carry-over from other donors' samples. The specimen comprised cultured PBMCs, sampled from culture after CMV antigen stimulation. The CDR3 DNA sequence: TGTGCCAGCAGCCAAGAAAGCCGACAGGGCGCACGGGCTTTCTTT. Translation gives CASSQESRQGARAFF.